Included here is one TCR beta chain sequence, with context. Its antigen is unidentified. This entry belongs to a study of graft-versus-host responses after intestinal transplantation. Overall study: All recipients were given anti-thymocyte globulin induction, and tacrolimus and steroids were then administered for approximately 3 years. Study-level findings and limits: The recipient marrow held GvH clones, and some of them showed up first in ileum or blood. High graft-versus-host to host-versus-graft T cell clonal ratios marked allografts of patients with graft-donor macrochimerism.

Generated by immunoSEQ multiplex PCR, the TCRdb table keeps only in-frame clones and is missing some. The repertoire consists of some 35,000 clones, with roughly 94% occurring once and the leading ten covering roughly 0.22%. The receptor comes from a human donor who was the organ donor for an intestinal transplant. The specimen comprised unstimulated CD4+ T cells sorted from spleen or lymph node cells, sampled before transplant.

CDR3 residues: CASSEDRVGNTIYF. The CDR3 DNA sequence: TGTGCCAGCAGTGAAGACAGGGTTGGAAACACCATATATTTT. The chain carries TRBV2 and TRBJ1-3; D possibly corresponds to TRBD1 (6 bases). V was shortened by 1 base and J by 3 bases, with 7 bases between the two germline ends. CDR3 length: 14 residues. Per germline, CDR1 SNHLY and CDR2 FYNNEI. Filled out from reference TRBV2 and TRBJ1-3, the complete variable domain reads EPEVTQTPSHQVTQMGQEVILRCVPISNHLYFYWYRQILGQKVEFLVSFYNNEISEKSEIFDDQFSVERPDGSNFTLKIRSTKLEDSAMYFCASSEDRVGNTIYFGEGSWLTVV.